Below, 2 T cell receptor beta chains from the same sample are listed, as sequenced in a study of blood T cell repertoires in COVID-19. This table comes from immunoSEQ multiplex PCR, and its TCRdb copy is limited to in-frame clones, with some not included. Counted here are roughly 160,000 clones, less than 90% occurring once; the ten biggest clones make up roughly 24%. The specimen sequenced was peripheral blood. These receptors originate from a man aged 60 to 75 with acute or convalescent COVID-19.

The gene calls are TRBV11-2 and TRBJ1-6, with 8 bases lining up with TRBD1. V lost 1 base, J lost 10 bases, and 3 bases stayed unmatched. Germline CDR1 SGHAT, CDR2 FQNNGV. The CDR3 extends over 14 amino acids. The CDR3 is CASSLARGLSPLHF. The CDR3 DNA follows: TGTGCCAGCAGCTTAGCCAGGGGGCTCTCACCCCTCCACTTT.

The V and J genes are TRBV6-6 and TRBJ1-5, with D possibly being TRBD1 (6 bases). Germline CDR1 reads MNHNY; CDR2 reads SVGAGI (reference sequence). CDR3 length equals 15 residues. V was trimmed by 0 bases and J by 7 bases, leaving 13 bases between them. The CDR3 loop is CASSYSGGGEQPQHF. The CDR3 bases are TGTGCCAGCAGTTACTCAGGGGGGGGCGAACAGCCCCAGCATTTT.